The clone carrying this T cell receptor (beta chain) is large within its sample. Its cognate antigen is unknown. This table comes from immunoSEQ multiplex PCR, and its TCRdb copy is limited to in-frame clones, with some not included. The sample carries about 11,000 clones, 65% to 80% recorded once. The sample belongs to a study of immune evolution from preneoplasia to lung adenocarcinoma. The CDR3 has 15 residues. V lost 6 bases, J lost 2 bases, and 17 bases lay in between. Germline V gives CDR1 SGHAT, CDR2 FQDESV (reference sequence). The study, taken as a whole, reports: From normal lung to invasive adenocarcinoma, top clone frequencies appeared to decrease.

The sequencing sample was made of FFPE normal lung tissue adjacent to the tumor. The source of this sequence is a person between 55 and 69 years old with lung adenocarcinoma. Some clones in this sample may be carry-over from other donors' samples. This chain connects TRBV11-1 to TRBJ2-7, with D maybe TRBD1 (5 bases). The CDR3 coding sequence is TGTGCCAGCAGATTAACACCCGACAGTCCCTACGAGCAGTACTTC. Translation: CASRLTPDSPYEQYF.